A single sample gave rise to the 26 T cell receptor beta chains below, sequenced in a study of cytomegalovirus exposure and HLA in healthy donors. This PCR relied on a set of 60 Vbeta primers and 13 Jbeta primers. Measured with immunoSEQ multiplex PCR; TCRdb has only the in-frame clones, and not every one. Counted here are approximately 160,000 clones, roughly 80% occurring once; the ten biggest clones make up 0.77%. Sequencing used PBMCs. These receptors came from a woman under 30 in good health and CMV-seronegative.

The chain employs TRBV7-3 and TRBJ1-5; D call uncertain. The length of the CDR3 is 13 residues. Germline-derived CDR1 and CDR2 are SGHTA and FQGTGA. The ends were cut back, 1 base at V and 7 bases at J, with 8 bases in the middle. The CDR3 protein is CASSLSPGQPQHF. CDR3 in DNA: TGTGCCAGCAGCTTAAGTCCGGGACAGCCCCAGCATTTT.

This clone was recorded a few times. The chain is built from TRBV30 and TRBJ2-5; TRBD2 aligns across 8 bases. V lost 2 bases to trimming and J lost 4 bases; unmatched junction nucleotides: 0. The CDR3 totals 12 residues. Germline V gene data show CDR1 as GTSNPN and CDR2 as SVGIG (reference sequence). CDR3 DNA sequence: TGTGCCTGGAGTAGCGGGAGAGAGACCCAGTACTTC. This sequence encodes CAWSSGRETQYF.

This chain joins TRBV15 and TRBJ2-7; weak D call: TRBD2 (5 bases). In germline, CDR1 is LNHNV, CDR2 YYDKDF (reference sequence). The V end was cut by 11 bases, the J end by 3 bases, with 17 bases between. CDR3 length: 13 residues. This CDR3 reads CASDPGFHYEQYF. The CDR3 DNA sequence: TGTGCCTCCGACCCGGGATTCCACTACGAGCAGTACTTC.

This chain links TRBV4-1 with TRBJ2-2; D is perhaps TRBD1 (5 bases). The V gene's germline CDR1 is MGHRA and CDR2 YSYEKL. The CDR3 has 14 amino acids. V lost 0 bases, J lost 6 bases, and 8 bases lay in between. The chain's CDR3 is CASSQEGVPGELFF. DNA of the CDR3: TGCGCCAGCAGCCAAGAAGGGGTCCCCGGGGAGCTGTTTTTT.

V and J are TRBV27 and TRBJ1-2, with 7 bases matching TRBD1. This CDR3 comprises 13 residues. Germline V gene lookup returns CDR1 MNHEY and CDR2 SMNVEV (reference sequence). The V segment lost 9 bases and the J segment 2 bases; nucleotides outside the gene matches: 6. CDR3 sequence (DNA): TGTGCCAGTAAGCCGGGACAGAACTATGGCTACACCTTC. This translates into CASKPGQNYGYTF.

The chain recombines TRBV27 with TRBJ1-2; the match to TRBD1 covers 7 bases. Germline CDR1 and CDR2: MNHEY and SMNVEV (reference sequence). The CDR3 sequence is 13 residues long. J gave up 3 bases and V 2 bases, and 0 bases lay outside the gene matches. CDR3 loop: CASSLGQDYGYTF. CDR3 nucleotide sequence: TGTGCCAGCAGTTTAGGACAGGACTATGGCTACACCTTC.

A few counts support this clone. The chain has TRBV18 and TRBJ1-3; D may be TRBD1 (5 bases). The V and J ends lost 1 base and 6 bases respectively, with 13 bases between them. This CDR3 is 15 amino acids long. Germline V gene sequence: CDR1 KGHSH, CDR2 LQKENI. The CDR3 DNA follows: TGTGCCAGCTCACCACAGCTTGGTGGGGCAAACACCATATATTTT. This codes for CASSPQLGGANTIYF.

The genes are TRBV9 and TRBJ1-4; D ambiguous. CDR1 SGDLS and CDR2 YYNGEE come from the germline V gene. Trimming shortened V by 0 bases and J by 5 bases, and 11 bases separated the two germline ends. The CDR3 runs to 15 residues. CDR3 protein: CASSVGAGGNEKLFF. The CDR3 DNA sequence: TGTGCCAGCAGCGTAGGGGCAGGAGGGAATGAAAAACTGTTTTTT. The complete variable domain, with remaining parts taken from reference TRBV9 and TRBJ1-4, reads DSGVTQTPKHLITATGQRVTLRCSPRSGDLSVYWYQQSLDQGLQFLIQYYNGEERAKGNILERFSAQQFPDLHSELNLSSLELGDSALYFCASSVGAGGNEKLFFGSGTQLSVL.

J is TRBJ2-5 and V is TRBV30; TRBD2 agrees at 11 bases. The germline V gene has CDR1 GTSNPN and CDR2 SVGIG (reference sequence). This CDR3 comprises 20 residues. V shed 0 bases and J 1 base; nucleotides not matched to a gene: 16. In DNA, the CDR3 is TGTGCCTGGAGTGTACGGCGCGTACTGGGGACTAGCGGCGTCCAAGAGACCCAGTACTTC. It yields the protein CAWSVRRVLGTSGVQETQYF.

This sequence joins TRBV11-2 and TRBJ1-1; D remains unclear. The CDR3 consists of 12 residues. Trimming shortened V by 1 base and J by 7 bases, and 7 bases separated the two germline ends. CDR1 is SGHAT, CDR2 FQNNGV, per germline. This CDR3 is CASSLGGIEAFF. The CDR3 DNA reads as TGTGCCAGCAGCTTAGGAGGGATTGAAGCTTTCTTT.

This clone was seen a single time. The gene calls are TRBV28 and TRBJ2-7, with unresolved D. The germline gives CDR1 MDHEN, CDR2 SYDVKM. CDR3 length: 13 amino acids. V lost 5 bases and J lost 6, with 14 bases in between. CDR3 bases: TGTGCCAGCAGTCCCTCTAGTTTTCGCGAGCAGTACTTC. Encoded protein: CASSPSSFREQYF.

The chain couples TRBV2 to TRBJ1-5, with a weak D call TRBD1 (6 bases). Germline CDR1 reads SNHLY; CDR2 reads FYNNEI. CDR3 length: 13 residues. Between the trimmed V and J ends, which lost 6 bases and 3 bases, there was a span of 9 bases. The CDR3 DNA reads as TGTGCCAGCAGACAGGGTCTCAATCAGCCCCAGCATTTT. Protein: CASRQGLNQPQHF.

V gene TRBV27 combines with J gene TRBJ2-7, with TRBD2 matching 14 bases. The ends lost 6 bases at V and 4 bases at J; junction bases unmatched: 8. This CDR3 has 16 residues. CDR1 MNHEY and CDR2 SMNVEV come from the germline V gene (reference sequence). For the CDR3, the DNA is TGTGCCAGCAGCCCTCAGGGACTAGCGGGAGTTTACGAGCAGTACTTC. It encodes CASSPQGLAGVYEQYF.

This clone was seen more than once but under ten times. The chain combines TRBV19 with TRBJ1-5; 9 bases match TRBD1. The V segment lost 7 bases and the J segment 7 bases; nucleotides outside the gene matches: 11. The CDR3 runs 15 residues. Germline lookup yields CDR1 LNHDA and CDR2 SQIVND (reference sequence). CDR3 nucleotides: TGTGCCAGTACCACATGGGGACAGGGTGGGCAGCCCCAGCATTTT. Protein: CASTTWGQGGQPQHF.

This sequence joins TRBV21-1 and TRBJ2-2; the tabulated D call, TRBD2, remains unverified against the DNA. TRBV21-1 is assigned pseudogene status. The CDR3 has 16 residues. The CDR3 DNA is TGTGCCAGCAGCGGCGAGGGACTACTTTACACCGGGGAGCTGTTTTTT. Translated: CASSGEGLLYTGELFF.

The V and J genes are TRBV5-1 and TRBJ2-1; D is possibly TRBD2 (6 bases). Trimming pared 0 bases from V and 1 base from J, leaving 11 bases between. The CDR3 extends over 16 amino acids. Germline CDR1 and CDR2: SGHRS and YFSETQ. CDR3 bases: TGCGCCAGCAGCTTGGCCGGCGGAGGGTCCTACAATGAGCAGTTCTTC. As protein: CASSLAGGGSYNEQFF.

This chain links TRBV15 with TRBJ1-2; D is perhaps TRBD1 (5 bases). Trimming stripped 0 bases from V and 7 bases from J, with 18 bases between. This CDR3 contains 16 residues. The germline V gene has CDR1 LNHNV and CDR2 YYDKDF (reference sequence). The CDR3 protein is CATSRDRSTGGGGYTF. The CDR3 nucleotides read TGTGCCACCAGCAGAGATCGCTCCACTGGGGGAGGTGGCTACACCTTC.

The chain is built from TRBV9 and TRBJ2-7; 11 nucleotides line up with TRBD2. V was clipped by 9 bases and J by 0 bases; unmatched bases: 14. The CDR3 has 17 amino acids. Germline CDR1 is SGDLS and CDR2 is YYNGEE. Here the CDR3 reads CATLPGLAEVGSYEQYF. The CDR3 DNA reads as TGTGCCACCCTGCCGGGACTAGCGGAAGTTGGCTCCTACGAGCAGTACTTC.

In DNA, the CDR3 is TGTGCCAGCAGCTCGGAACAATCGGGGGAGCAGTTCTTC. Protein sequence: CASSSEQSGEQFF. The genes are TRBV7-6 and TRBJ2-1; tentatively, D is TRBD2 (5 bases). V gave up 4 bases and J gave up 10 bases, with 14 bases separating them. The germline CDR1 and CDR2 sequences are SGHVS and FNYEAQ. The CDR3 spans 13 residues.

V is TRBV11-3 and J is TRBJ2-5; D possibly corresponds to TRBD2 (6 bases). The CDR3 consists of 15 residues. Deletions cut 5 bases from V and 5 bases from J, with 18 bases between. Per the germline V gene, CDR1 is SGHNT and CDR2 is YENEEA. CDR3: CASSTGGTGFETQYF. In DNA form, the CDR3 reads TGTGCCAGCAGCACCGGGGGTACGGGATTTGAGACCCAGTACTTC.

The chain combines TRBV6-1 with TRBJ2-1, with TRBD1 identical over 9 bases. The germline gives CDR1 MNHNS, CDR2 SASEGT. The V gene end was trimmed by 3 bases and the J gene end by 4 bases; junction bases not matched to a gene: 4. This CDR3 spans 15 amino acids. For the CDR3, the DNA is TGTGCCAGCAGTGAGCGACAGGGGGGGTACAATGAGCAGTTCTTC. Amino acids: CASSERQGGYNEQFF.

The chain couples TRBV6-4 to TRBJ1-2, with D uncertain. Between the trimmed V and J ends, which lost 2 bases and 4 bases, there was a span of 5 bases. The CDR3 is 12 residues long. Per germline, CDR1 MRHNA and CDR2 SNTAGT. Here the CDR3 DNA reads TGTGCCAGCAGTGACGGCGGCTATGGCTACACCTTC. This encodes CASSDGGYGYTF.

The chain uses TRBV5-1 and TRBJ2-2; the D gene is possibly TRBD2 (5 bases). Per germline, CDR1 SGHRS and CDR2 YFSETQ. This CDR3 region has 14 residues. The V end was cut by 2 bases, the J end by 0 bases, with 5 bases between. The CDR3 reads CASSFGTNTGELFF. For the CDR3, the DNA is TGCGCCAGCAGCTTCGGGACGAACACCGGGGAGCTGTTTTTT.

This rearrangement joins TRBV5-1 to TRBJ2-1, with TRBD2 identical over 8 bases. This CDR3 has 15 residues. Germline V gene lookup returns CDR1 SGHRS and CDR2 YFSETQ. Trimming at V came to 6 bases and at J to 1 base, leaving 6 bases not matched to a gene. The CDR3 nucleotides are TGCGCCAGCAAGAGGGCTAGCGGGTCCTACAATGAGCAGTTCTTC. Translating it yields CASKRASGSYNEQFF.

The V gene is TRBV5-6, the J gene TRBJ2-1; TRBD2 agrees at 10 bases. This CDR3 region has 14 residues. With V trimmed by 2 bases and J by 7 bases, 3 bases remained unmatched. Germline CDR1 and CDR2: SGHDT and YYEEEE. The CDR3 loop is CASSLIAGGNEQFF. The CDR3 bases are TGTGCCAGCAGCTTAATAGCGGGAGGAAATGAGCAGTTCTTC. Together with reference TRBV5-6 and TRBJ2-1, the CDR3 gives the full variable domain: DAGVTQSPTHLIKTRGQQVTLRCSPKSGHDTVSWYQQALGQGPQFIFQYYEEEERQRGNFPDRFSGHQFPNYSSELNVNALLLGDSALYLCASSLIAGGNEQFFGPGTRLTVL.

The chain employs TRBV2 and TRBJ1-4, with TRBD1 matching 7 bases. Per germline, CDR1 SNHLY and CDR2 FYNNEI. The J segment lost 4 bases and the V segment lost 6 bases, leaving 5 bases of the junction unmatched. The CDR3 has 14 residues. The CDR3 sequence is CASRVTGNNEKLFF. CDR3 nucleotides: TGTGCCAGCAGGGTGACAGGGAATAATGAAAAACTGTTTTTT.